Following are 13 T cell receptor beta chains from one sample sequenced in a study of CD8 T cells in Susac syndrome. When the RNA was reverse transcribed, random hexamers were used with an input of about 0.45 to 1 ug. Each CDR3 protein is one row after TCRdb ran MiXCR on the immunoSEQ multiplex PCR reads. There are approximately 160,000 distinct CDR3 sequences in the sample; approximately 90% occur only once, and 0.065% to 0.085% lies in the top ten. Sequencing input: CD4+ T cells from PBMCs. These receptors all come from a human donor in good health.

The J gene is TRBJ2-3, the V gene TRBV2; 8 bases align to TRBD2. Per germline, CDR1 SNHLY and CDR2 FYNNEI. Trimming at V came to 6 bases and at J to 5 bases, leaving 10 bases not matched to a gene. The CDR3 loop spans 15 amino acids. CDR3 residues: CASRITGTRGDTQYF. CDR3 bases: TGTGCCAGCAGAATTACCGGGACTAGAGGAGATACGCAGTATTTT.

This rearrangement joins TRBV12-3 or TRBV12-4 to TRBJ1-5, with D perhaps matching TRBD1 (6 bases). The ends were cut back, 7 bases at V and 3 bases at J, with 7 bases in the middle. CDR3 length: 12 amino acids. For the CDR3, the DNA is TGTGCCAGCAACAGGGACAATCAGCCCCAGCATTTT. It codes for CASNRDNQPQHF.

This clonotype was picked up one time. J is TRBJ2-3 and V is TRBV6-1, with D perhaps given as TRBD1 or TRBD2 (6 bases each). This CDR3 is 13 amino acids long. The V end lost 7 bases, the J end lost 4 bases, and 12 bases lay between the germline ends. Germline CDR1 is MNHNS and CDR2 is SASEGT. The CDR3 coding sequence is TGTGCCAGCACCCTTAGGGGGGCAGATACGCAGTATTTT. This sequence encodes CASTLRGADTQYF.

J is TRBJ2-7 and V is TRBV2; TRBD2 matches 8 bases. Per germline, CDR1 SNHLY and CDR2 FYNNEI. Germline trimming cut 3 bases from V and 3 bases from J; bases unmatched to any gene: 4. The CDR3 has 14 residues. The CDR3 DNA reads as TGTGCCAGCAGTGAGATCAGCGGGAGCTACGAGCAGTACTTC. This translates into CASSEISGSYEQYF. Filled out from reference TRBV2 and TRBJ2-7, the complete variable domain reads EPEVTQTPSHQVTQMGQEVILRCVPISNHLYFYWYRQILGQKVEFLVSFYNNEISEKSEIFDDQFSVERPDGSNFTLKIRSTKLEDSAMYFCASSEISGSYEQYFGPGTRLTVT.

This clonotype has only one observation. CDR3 nucleotide sequence: TGTGCCAGCAGCTTAGTGAGGGGTGAGCAGTTCTTC. It yields the protein CASSLVRGEQFF. The rearrangement links TRBV7-6 to TRBJ2-1; D tentatively fits TRBD1 or TRBD2 (5 bases each). Deletions cut 1 base from V and 9 bases from J, with 7 bases between. This CDR3 is built from 12 residues. Germline values: CDR1 SGHVS, CDR2 FNYEAQ.

The V gene is TRBV5-1, the J gene TRBJ2-3, with D possibly TRBD2 on 6 matching bases. There are 13 residues in the CDR3. Germline lookup yields CDR1 SGHRS and CDR2 YFSETQ. V lost 5 bases and J lost 3, with 10 bases in between. This CDR3 is CASRRDWTDTQYF. The CDR3 DNA sequence: TGCGCCAGCAGACGGGACTGGACAGATACGCAGTATTTT.

The J gene is TRBJ2-1, the V gene TRBV29-1, with 13 positions matching TRBD2. The CDR3 is 15 amino acids. V shed 5 bases and J 9 bases; nucleotides not matched to a gene: 10. The germline gives CDR1 SQVTM, CDR2 ANQGSEA. The CDR3: CSVMPGTSGISEQFF. The DNA for the CDR3 is TGCAGCGTTATGCCCGGGACTAGCGGGATAAGTGAGCAGTTCTTC.

The V call is TRBV18, the J call TRBJ1-3, with a weak D call TRBD1 (5 bases). Looked up from germline, CDR1 is KGHSH and CDR2 is LQKENI. This CDR3 contains 15 residues. The ends were cut back, 1 base at V and 0 bases at J, with 7 bases in the middle. CDR3 region: CASSPQGSSGNTIYF. CDR3 nucleotide sequence: TGTGCCAGCTCACCACAGGGGAGCTCTGGAAACACCATATATTTT.

The V gene is TRBV9, the J gene TRBJ2-3, with D unclear. V lost 4 bases and J lost 0, with 9 bases in between. The CDR3 consists of 14 residues. From germline, CDR1 is SGDLS and CDR2 YYNGEE. CDR3 residues: CASSPGLSTDTQYF. CDR3 in DNA: TGTGCCAGCAGCCCCGGGCTAAGCACAGATACGCAGTATTTT.

This clonotype was counted only a few times. The V call is TRBV7-2, the J call TRBJ2-7; 9 nucleotides agree with TRBD2. Germline V gene data show CDR1 as SGHTA and CDR2 as FQGNSA. Trimming removed 3 bases from V and 4 bases from J; junction bases left unmatched: 7. The length of the CDR3 is 15 residues. The CDR3 DNA is TGTGCCAGCAGCTTCTCGGCGGGGGGGCAATACGAGCAGTACTTC. Amino acid sequence: CASSFSAGGQYEQYF. The full variable domain, its missing parts supplied by reference TRBV7-2 and TRBJ2-7, is GAGVSQSPSNKVTEKGKDVELRCDPISGHTALYWYRQSLGQGLEFLIYFQGNSAPDKSGLPSDRFSAERTGGSVSTLTIQRTQQEDSAVYLCASSFSAGGQYEQYFGPGTRLTVT.

The gene calls are TRBV29-1 and TRBJ1-1; D unclear. CDR3 length: 12 amino acids. Deletions cut 7 bases from V and 5 bases from J, with 14 bases between. Germline V lookup: CDR1 SQVTM, CDR2 ANQGSEA. CDR3 sequence (DNA): TGCAGCGCCGAAGGTGGGAGGACTGAAGCTTTCTTT. Its protein is CSAEGGRTEAFF.

The chain combines TRBV29-1 with TRBJ2-1; TRBD2 might be the D (5 bases). Per germline, CDR1 SQVTM and CDR2 ANQGSEA. Trimming removed 2 bases from V and 10 bases from J, with 12 bases in between. The CDR3 is 12 amino acids. CDR3 bases: TGCAGCGTTGAACGGGATCAACAAGAGCAGTTCTTC. Protein: CSVERDQQEQFF.

The J gene is TRBJ2-3, the V gene TRBV7-2, with unresolved D. The CDR3 spans 11 residues. Per germline, CDR1 SGHTA and CDR2 FQGNSA. The V end was cut by 0 bases, the J end by 11 bases, with 6 bases between. The DNA for the CDR3 is TGTGCCAGCAGCTTAGCGGACCAGCAGTATTTT. Translation gives CASSLADQQYF.